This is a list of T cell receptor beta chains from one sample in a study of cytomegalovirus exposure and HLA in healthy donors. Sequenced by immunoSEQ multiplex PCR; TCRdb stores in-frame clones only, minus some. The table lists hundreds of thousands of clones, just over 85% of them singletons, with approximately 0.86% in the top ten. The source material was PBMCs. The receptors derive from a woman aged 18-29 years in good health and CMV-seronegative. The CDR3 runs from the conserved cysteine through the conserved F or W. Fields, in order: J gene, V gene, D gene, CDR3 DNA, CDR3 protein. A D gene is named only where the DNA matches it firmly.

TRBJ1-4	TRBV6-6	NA	TGTGCCAGCAGTTACTCGGGGGCACATGAAAAACTGTTTTTT	CASSYSGAHEKLFF
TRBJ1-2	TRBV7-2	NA	TGTGCCAGCAGCCTAGGGGGGCAGGCTGGCTACACCTTC	CASSLGGQAGYTF
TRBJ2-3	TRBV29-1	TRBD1	TGCAGCGCCAAAGGCCGGGACAGGGGCAGCACAGATACGCAGTATTTT	CSAKGRDRGSTDTQYF
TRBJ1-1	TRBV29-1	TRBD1	TGCAGCATCACAGGGGGCGCCCAGACAGTGAGGACTGAAGCTTTCTTT	CSITGGAQTVRTEAFF
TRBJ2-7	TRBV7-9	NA	TGTGCCAGCAGCCCAGCCTCAGGGGAGGGCTCCTACGAGCAGTACTTC	CASSPASGEGSYEQYF
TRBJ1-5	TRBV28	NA	TGTGCCAGCAGTTTGGCGGGGCGGGTATTTCAGCCCCAGCATTTT	CASSLAGRVFQPQHF
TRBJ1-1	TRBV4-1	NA	TGCGCCAGCAGCCTGGTCCCTAGCGAGAACACTGAAGCTTTCTTT	CASSLVPSENTEAFF
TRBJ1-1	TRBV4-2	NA	TGTGCCAGCAGCCAGGGGAGCGGTGAAAACACTGAAGCTTTCTTT	CASSQGSGENTEAFF
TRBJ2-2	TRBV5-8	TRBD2	TGTGCCGCCGGGACTAGCGGGAGTATATCCGGGGAGCTGTTTTTT	CAAGTSGSISGELFF
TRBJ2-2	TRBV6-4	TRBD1	TGTGCCAGCAGCTGGACAGGGGCAACGAACACCGGGGAGCTGTTTTTT	CASSWTGATNTGELFF
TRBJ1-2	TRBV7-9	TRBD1	TGTGCCAGCAGCTACGACAGGGGATCTAACTATGGCTACACCTTC	CASSYDRGSNYGYTF